The entry below gives a single TCR beta chain sequence along with its context. V lost 0 bases, J lost 6 bases, and 7 bases stayed unmatched. CDR3 length equals 15 residues. CDR1 is SGHRS, CDR2 YFSETQ, per germline. This entry belongs to a study of blood T cell repertoires in COVID-19. Authors' processing steps: Nucleated cell number was recorded as an estimate derived from reference gene primer amplification. Assay: immunoSEQ multiplex PCR; the TCRdb copy retains only in-frame clones and omits some. V, J and clone size are taken as reported in that table, and D and trimming were inferred from the DNA itself. Altogether about 46,000 clones are present, over 70% being singletons, with the ten largest covering 15%.

This chain connects TRBV5-1 to TRBJ1-2, with 8 bases identical to TRBD1. The sample taken for sequencing was peripheral blood. This clonotype was obtained from a human donor in a cohort sampled during active COVID-19. CDR3: CASSLVGQVRDGYTF. DNA for the CDR3: TGCGCCAGCAGCTTGGTGGGACAGGTCCGCGATGGCTACACCTTC.